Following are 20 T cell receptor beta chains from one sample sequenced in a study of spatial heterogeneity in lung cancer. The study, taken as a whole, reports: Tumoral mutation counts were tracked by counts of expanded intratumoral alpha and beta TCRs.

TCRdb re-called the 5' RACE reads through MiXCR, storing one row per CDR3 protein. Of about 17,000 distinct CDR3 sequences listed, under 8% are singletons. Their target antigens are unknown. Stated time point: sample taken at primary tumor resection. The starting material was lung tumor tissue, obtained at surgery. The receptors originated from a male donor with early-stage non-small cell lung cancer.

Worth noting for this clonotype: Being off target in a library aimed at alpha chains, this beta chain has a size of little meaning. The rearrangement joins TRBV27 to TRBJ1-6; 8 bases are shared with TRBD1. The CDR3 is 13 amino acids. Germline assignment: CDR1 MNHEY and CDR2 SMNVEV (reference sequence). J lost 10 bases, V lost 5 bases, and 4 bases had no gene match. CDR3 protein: CASSHGQGSPLHF. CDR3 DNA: TGTGCCAGCAGTCACGGACAGGGCTCACCCCTCCACTTT.

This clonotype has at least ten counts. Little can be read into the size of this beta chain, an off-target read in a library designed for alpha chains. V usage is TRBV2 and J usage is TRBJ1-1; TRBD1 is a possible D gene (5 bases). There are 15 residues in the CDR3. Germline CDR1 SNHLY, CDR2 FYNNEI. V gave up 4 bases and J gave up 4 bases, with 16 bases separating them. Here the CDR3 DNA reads TGTGCCAGCAGTGGACCAGGAGGTGGGGGCACTGAAGCTTTCTTT. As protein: CASSGPGGGGTEAFF.

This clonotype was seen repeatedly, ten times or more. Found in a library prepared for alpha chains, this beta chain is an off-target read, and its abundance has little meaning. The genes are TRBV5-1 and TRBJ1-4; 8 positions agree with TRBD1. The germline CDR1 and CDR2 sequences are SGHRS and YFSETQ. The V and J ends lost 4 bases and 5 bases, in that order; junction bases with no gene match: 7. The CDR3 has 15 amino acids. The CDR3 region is CASSPTGQENEKLFF. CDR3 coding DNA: TGCGCCAGCAGCCCAACGGGACAGGAGAATGAAAAACTGTTTTTT.

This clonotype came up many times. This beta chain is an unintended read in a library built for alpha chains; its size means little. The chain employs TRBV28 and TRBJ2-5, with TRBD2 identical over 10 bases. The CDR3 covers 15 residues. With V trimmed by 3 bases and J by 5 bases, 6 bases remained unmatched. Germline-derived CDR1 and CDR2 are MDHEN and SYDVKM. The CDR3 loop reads CASSFPGTSVETQYF. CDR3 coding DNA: TGTGCCAGCAGTTTCCCCGGGACTAGCGTGGAGACCCAGTACTTC.

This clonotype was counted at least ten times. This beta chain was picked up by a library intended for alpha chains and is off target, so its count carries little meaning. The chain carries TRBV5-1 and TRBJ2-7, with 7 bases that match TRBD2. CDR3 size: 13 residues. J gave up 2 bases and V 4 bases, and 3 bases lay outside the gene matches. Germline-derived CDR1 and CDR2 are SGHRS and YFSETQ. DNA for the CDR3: TGCGCCAGCAGCACCGGGAGGACCTACGAGCAGTACTTC. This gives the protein CASSTGRTYEQYF.

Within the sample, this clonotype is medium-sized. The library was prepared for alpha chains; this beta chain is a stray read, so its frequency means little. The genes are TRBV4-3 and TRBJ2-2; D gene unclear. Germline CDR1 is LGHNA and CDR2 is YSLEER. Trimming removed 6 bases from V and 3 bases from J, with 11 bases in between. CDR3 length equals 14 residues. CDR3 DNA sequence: TGCGCCAGCAGACTTTACCGGGACACCGGGGAGCTGTTTTTT. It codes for CASRLYRDTGELFF.

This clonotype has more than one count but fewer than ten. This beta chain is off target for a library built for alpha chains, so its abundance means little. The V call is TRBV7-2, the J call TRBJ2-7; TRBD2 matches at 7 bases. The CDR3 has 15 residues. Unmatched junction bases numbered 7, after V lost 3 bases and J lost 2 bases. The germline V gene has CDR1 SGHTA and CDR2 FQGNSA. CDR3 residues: CASSFSGGFTYEQYF. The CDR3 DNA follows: TGTGCCAGCAGCTTCTCGGGGGGATTCACCTACGAGCAGTACTTC.

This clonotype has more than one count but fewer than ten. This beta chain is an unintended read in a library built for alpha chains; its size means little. In DNA, the CDR3 is TGCAGTGCTAGAGCTCCTGTCACCGGGGAGCTGTTTTTT. Encoded protein: CSARAPVTGELFF. The genes are TRBV20-1 and TRBJ2-2; D ambiguous. The CDR3 has 13 amino acids. V lost 1 base to trimming and J lost 4 bases, with 7 bases between them. Germline V gives CDR1 DFQATT, CDR2 SNEGSKA (reference sequence).

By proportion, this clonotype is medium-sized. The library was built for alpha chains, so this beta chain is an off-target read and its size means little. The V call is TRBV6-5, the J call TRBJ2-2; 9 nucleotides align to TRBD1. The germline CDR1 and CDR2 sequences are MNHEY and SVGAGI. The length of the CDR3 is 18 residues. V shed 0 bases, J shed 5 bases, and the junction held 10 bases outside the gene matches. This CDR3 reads CASSYSGGQGVLTGELFF. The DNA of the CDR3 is TGTGCCAGCAGTTACTCGGGGGGACAGGGAGTTCTAACCGGGGAGCTGTTTTTT.

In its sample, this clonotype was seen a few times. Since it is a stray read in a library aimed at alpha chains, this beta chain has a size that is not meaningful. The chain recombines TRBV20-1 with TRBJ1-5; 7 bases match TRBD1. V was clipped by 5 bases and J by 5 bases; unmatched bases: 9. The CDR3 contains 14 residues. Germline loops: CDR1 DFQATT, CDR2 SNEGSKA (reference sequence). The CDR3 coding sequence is TGCAGTGCTGCGGACAGGCGGCCGGATCAGCCCCAGCATTTT. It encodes CSAADRRPDQPQHF.

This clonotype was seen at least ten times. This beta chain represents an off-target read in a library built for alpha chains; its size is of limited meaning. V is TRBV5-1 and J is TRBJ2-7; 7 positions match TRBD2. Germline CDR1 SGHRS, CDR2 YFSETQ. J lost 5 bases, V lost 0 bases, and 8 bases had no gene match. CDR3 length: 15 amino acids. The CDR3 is CASSLEGREFDEQYF. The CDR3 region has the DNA TGCGCCAGCAGCTTGGAAGGGCGGGAGTTCGACGAGCAGTACTTC.

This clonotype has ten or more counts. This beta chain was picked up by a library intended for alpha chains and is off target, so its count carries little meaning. This CDR3 reads CSAREKGEQFF. CDR3 nucleotide sequence: TGCAGCGCCCGAGAGAAGGGGGAGCAGTTCTTC. The rearrangement links TRBV29-1 to TRBJ2-1, with D maybe TRBD1 (5 bases). The CDR3 length is 11 residues. Germline V gives CDR1 SQVTM, CDR2 ANQGSEA. V lost 7 bases and J lost 10, with 14 bases in between.

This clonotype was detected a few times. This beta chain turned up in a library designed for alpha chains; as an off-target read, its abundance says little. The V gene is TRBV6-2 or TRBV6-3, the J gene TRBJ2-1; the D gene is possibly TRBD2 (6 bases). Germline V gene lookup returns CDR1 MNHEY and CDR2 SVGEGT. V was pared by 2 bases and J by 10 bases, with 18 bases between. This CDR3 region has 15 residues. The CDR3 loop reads CASSYRDWGVQEQFF. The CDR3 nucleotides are TGTGCCAGCAGTTACCGGGACTGGGGGGTACAGGAGCAGTTCTTC.

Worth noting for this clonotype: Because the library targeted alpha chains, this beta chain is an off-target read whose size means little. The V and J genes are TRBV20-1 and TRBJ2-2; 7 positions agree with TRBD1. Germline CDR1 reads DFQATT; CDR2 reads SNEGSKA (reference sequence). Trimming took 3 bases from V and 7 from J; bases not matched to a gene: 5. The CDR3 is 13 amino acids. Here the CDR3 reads CSASDRADGELFF. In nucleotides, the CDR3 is TGCAGTGCTAGTGACAGGGCGGACGGGGAGCTGTTTTTT.

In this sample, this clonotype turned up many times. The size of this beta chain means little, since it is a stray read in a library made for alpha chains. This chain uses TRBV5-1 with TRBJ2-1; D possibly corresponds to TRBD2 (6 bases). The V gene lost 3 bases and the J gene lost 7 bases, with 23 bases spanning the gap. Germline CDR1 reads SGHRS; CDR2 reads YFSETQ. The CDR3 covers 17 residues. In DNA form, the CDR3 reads TGCGCCAGCAGCTCGCGGGGCGGGAACGAGCTAAGGAATGAGCAGTTCTTC. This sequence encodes CASSSRGGNELRNEQFF. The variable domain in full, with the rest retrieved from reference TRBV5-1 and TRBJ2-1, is KAGVTQTPRYLIKTRGQQVTLSCSPISGHRSVSWYQQTPGQGLQFLFEYFSETQRNKGNFPGRFSGRQFSNSRSEMNVSTLELGDSALYLCASSSRGGNELRNEQFFGPGTRLTVL.

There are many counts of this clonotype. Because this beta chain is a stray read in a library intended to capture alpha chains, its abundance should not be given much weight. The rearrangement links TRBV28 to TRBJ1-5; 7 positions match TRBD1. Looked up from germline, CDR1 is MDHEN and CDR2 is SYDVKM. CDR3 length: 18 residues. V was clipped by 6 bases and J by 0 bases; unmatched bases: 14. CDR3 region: CASSPSTSQGPSNQPQHF. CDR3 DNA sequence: TGTGCCAGCAGCCCTTCTACATCACAGGGGCCTAGCAATCAGCCCCAGCATTTT.

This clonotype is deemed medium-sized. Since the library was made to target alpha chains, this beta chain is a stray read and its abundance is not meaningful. The chain's CDR3 is CATSDLFGYTF. The CDR3 coding sequence is TGTGCCACCAGTGATTTGTTTGGCTACACCTTC. The gene calls are TRBV24-1 and TRBJ1-2; D is unresolved. V was clipped by 0 bases and J by 7 bases, with 2 bases between them. Per the germline V gene, CDR1 is KGHDR and CDR2 is SFDVKD. This CDR3 contains 11 residues.

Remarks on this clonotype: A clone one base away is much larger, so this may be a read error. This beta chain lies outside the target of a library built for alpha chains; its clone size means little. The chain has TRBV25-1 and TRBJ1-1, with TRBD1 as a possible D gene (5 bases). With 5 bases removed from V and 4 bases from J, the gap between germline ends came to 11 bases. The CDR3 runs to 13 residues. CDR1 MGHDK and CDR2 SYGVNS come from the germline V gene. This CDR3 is CASSKPGSTEAFF. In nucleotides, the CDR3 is TGTGCCAGCAGTAAACCAGGGAGCACTGAAGCTTTCTTT.

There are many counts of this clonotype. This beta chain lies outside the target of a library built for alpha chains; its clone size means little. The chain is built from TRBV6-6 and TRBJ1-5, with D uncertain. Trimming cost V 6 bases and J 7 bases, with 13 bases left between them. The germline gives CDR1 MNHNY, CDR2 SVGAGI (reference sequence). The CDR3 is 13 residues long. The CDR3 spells CASRPTMGQPQHF. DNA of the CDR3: TGTGCCAGCAGGCCGACTATGGGGCAGCCCCAGCATTTT.

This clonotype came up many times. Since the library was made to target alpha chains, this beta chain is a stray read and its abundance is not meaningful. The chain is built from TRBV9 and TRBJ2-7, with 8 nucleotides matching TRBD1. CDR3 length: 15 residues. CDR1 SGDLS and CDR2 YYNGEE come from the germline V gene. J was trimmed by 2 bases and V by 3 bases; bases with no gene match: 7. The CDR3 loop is CASSGRGGQAYEQYF. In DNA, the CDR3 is TGTGCCAGCAGCGGAAGAGGGGGACAGGCCTACGAGCAGTACTTC. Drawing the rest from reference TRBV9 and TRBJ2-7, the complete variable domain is DSGVTQTPKHLITATGQRVTLRCSPRSGDLSVYWYQQSLDQGLQFLIQYYNGEERAKGNILERFSAQQFPDLHSELNLSSLELGDSALYFCASSGRGGQAYEQYFGPGTRLTVT.